A selection of T cell receptor beta chains follows, all from one sample in a study of beta chain features in type 1 diabetes. Libraries were prepared by immunoSEQ multiplex PCR; TCRdb keeps only in-frame clonotypes and omits some of them. The sample has approximately 250,000 clones, roughly 17% seen once; the top ten hold about 0.078%. Input material: naive CD4+ T cells from blood. These TCRs come from a young man with type 1 diabetes. Each CDR3 is given with its conserved first and last residue. The D gene is left open where the match is weak. The size entry is marked missing in some rows and otherwise reads once, few, many or a size class.

>TRBJ2-7|.|13|TRBV30|.
CAWSKGLSYEQYF
TGTGCCTGGAGTAAGGGTCTCTCCTACGAGCAGTACTTC
>TRBJ2-5|TRBD2|14|TRBV15|once
CATRLAGVQETQYF
TGTGCCACCCGCCTAGCGGGGGTCCAAGAGACCCAGTACTTC
>TRBJ2-5|.|11|TRBV2|.
CASRADNSPYF
TGTGCCAGCAGAGCGGACAACTCACCGTACTTC
>TRBJ2-7|.|15|TRBV28|few
CASSLLGRATYEQYF
TGTGCCAGCAGTTTACTCGGGAGAGCTACCTACGAGCAGTACTTC
>TRBJ1-5|TRBD1|14|TRBV14|.
CASSQAGGYQPQHF
TGTGCCAGCAGCCAGGCAGGGGGCTATCAGCCCCAGCATTTT
>TRBJ2-5|TRBD2|15|TRBV29-1|.
CSVAELAGTKETQYF
TGCAGCGTTGCAGAACTAGCGGGAACTAAAGAGACCCAGTACTTC
>TRBJ2-3|TRBD1|17|TRBV18|.
CASSLGTGGRWTDTQYF
TGTGCCAGCTCACTCGGGACAGGGGGTCGCTGGACAGATACGCAGTATTTT
>TRBJ2-7|TRBD1|14|TRBV5-4|few
CASSFDRGLNEQYF
TGTGCCAGCAGCTTCGACAGGGGCCTCAACGAGCAGTACTTC
>TRBJ1-2|.|13|TRBV29-1|.
CSVRAGANYGYTF
TGCAGCGTTCGGGCAGGGGCTAACTATGGCTACACCTTC
>TRBJ1-5|TRBD1|19|TRBV4-1|few
CASSQEGSTGAGYNQPQHF
TGCGCCAGCAGCCAAGAGGGTTCAACAGGGGCTGGATACAATCAGCCCCAGCATTTT
>TRBJ2-7|.|15|TRBV29-1|few
CSVLQRGRGSYEQYF
TGCAGCGTTTTACAAAGGGGGAGGGGCTCCTACGAGCAGTACTTC
>TRBJ2-1|.|13|TRBV7-2|.
CASSLDWGTQQFF
TGTGCCAGCAGCTTAGACTGGGGGACTCAGCAGTTCTTC
>TRBJ2-7|TRBD2|16|TRBV19|few
CASSIEREWEGNEQYF
TGTGCCAGTAGTATCGAGCGGGAGTGGGAGGGAAACGAGCAGTACTTC
>TRBJ2-2|.|13|TRBV2|few
CASSEASAVELFF
TGTGCCAGCAGTGAAGCGTCGGCGGTGGAGCTGTTTTTT
>TRBJ2-5|TRBD2|14|TRBV29-1|few
CSVAMTSGQETQYF
TGCAGCGTTGCTATGACTAGCGGCCAAGAGACCCAGTACTTC
>TRBJ1-2|TRBD1|15|TRBV7-9|.
CASSLTRQGNYGYTF
TGTGCCAGCAGCTTAACTCGACAGGGGAACTATGGCTACACCTTC
>TRBJ1-3|.|14|TRBV6-5|.
CASSYFSGGNTIYF
TGTGCCAGCAGTTACTTCTCCGGGGGTAACACCATATATTTT
>TRBJ2-4|TRBD1|14|TRBV5-1|few
CASSPTTGGNIQYF
TGCGCCAGCAGCCCAACGACAGGGGGCAACATTCAGTACTTC
>TRBJ2-5|.|12|TRBV29-1|few
CSVEQGGETQYF
TGCAGCGTTGAGCAGGGGGGAGAGACCCAGTACTTC
>TRBJ2-5|.|15|TRBV29-1|few
CSVEDMRGGQETQYF
TGCAGCGTTGAAGACATGAGGGGGGGCCAAGAGACCCAGTACTTC
>TRBJ1-4|.|14|TRBV4-1|few
CASSRPQGSEKLFF
TGCGCCAGCAGCCGGCCCCAGGGGAGTGAAAAACTGTTTTTT
>TRBJ1-1|TRBD1|12|TRBV29-1|few
CSAVGAGQEAFF
TGCAGCGCCGTTGGGGCGGGACAGGAAGCTTTCTTT
>TRBJ2-7|.|14|TRBV9|.
CASSVDEVTYEQYF
TGTGCCAGCAGCGTAGATGAGGTTACCTACGAGCAGTACTTC